This TCR beta chain was obtained from a study of blood T cell repertoires in COVID-19. Study overall: The United States, Italy and Spain supplied acute and convalescent COVID-19 samples. T cells, B-cell-depleted T cells, or PBMCs provided the cDNA or gDNA that served as material.

Losses at the gene ends were 4 bases for V and 3 bases for J; bases not matched to a gene: 15. The germline V gene has CDR1 SGDLS and CDR2 YYNGEE. The CDR3 consists of 19 residues. In the original workflow: Amplification of reference gene primers was used by the study to estimate nucleated cell counts. The repertoire was sequenced with immunoSEQ multiplex PCR; TCRdb's copy has only in-frame clones and lacks some. The V and J calls and the clone size are those of that table, but D and trimming were determined from the DNA. Altogether 200,000 to 300,000 clones are present, around nine tenths being singletons, with the ten largest covering about 9.2%.

The origin of this receptor is a man aged 40-55 years who had recovered from COVID-19. Sequenced: peripheral blood. The chain uses TRBV9 and TRBJ2-2, with 10 bases lining up with TRBD2. CDR3 residues: CASSPRRGAGGPDTGELFF. The CDR3 coding sequence is TGTGCCAGCAGCCCTCGGCGCGGAGCGGGAGGGCCAGACACCGGGGAGCTGTTTTTT.